Each of the 5 T cell receptor beta chains below was sequenced from the same sample in a study of shared clonotypes between healthy human individuals. Produced via immunoSEQ multiplex PCR; TCRdb's table is partial and in-frame only. The sample contains more than 550,000 clones, about 90% of which appear only once. The sequenced sample consisted of memory CD8+ T cells from PBMCs. Subset in this sample: CD45RO+ cells pooled with CCR7-negative TemRA cells. Source of these receptors: a man aged 18 to 30 in good health. Some clones in this sample may be carry-over from other donors' samples.

The V and J genes are TRBV7-8 and TRBJ2-7, with D possibly TRBD1 on 6 matching bases. V gave up 1 base and J gave up 0 bases, with 10 bases separating them. CDR1 is SGHVS and CDR2 is FQNEAQ in the germline V gene. The CDR3 has 15 amino acids. The CDR3 DNA follows: TGTGCCAGCAGCTTAGTAGTGACAGGCTCCTACGAGCAGTACTTC. Its translation is CASSLVVTGSYEQYF.

The V and J genes are TRBV11-2 and TRBJ1-5, with TRBD1 matching 8 bases. Trimming at V came to 4 bases and at J to 2 bases, leaving 1 base not matched to a gene. The germline V gene has CDR1 SGHAT and CDR2 FQNNGV. CDR3 length equals 14 residues. The chain's CDR3 is CASSSGQGNQPQHF. CDR3 coding DNA: TGTGCCAGCAGCTCGGGACAGGGCAATCAGCCCCAGCATTTT.

Note on this clone: This sample also contains other DNA sequences that code for the same CDR3. The rearrangement links TRBV7-3 to TRBJ2-3; D unresolved. This CDR3 contains 12 residues. With 2 bases removed from V and 3 bases from J, the gap between germline ends came to 3 bases. The germline CDR1 and CDR2 sequences are SGHTA and FQGTGA. The CDR3 DNA reads TGTGCCAGCAGCTTAGGGACAGATACGCAGTATTTT. Protein product: CASSLGTDTQYF.

V and J are TRBV7-6 and TRBJ2-3; D not resolved. The CDR3 sequence is 13 residues long. Germline assignment: CDR1 SGHVS and CDR2 FNYEAQ. V lost 1 base, J lost 6 bases, and 8 bases lay in between. CDR3 coding DNA: TGTGCCAGCAGCTTAGATGTCCGGGATACGCAGTATTTT. Amino acids: CASSLDVRDTQYF. The variable domain in full, completed from reference TRBV7-6 and TRBJ2-3, reads GAGVSQSPRYKVTKRGQDVALRCDPISGHVSLYWYRQALGQGPEFLTYFNYEAQQDKSGLPNDRFSAERPEGSISTLTIQRTEQRDSAMYRCASSLDVRDTQYFGPGTRLTVL.

Note on this clone: Other DNA variants within this sample encode the same CDR3. J is TRBJ2-1 and V is TRBV9; possible D gene TRBD2, 6 bases. CDR3 length equals 14 residues. CDR1 is SGDLS and CDR2 is YYNGEE in the germline V gene. V shed 0 bases and J shed 5 bases, with 9 bases lying between them. In nucleotides, the CDR3 is TGTGCCAGCAGCGTAGGGGGCGGGAACAATGAGCAGTTCTTC. Protein: CASSVGGGNNEQFF.